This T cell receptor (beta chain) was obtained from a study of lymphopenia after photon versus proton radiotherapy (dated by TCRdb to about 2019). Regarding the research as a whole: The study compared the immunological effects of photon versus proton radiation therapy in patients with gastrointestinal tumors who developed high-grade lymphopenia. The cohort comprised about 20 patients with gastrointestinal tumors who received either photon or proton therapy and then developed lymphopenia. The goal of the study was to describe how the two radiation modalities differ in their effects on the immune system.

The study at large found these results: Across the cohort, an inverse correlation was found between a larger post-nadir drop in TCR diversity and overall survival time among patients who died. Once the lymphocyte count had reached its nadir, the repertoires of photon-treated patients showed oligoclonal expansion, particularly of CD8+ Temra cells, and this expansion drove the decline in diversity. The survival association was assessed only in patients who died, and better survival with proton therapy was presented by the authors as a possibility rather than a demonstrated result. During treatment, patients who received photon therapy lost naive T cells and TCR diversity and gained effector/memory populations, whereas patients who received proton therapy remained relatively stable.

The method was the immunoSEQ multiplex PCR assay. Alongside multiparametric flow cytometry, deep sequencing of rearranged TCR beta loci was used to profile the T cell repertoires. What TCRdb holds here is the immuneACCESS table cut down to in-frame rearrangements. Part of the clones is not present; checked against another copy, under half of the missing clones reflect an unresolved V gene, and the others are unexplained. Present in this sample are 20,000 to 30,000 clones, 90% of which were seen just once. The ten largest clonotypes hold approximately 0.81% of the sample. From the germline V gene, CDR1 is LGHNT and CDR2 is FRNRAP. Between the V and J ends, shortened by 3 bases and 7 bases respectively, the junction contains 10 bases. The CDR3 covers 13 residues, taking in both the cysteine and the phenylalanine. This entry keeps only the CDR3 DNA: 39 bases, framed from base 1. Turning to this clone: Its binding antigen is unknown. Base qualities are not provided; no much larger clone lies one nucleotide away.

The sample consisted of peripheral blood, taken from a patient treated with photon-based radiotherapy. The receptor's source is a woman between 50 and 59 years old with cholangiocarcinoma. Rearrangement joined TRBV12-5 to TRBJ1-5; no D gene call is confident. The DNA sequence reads TGTGCTAGTGGTTTAGACATGAGGCAGCCCCAGCATTTT. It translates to CASGLDMRQPQHF.